Presented here are 23 T cell receptor beta chains from one specimen sequenced in a study of T cells after posttransplantation cyclophosphamide. Assay used: immunoSEQ multiplex PCR; TCRdb lists only in-frame clones, some missing. The profile covers more than 30,000 clones, none occurring a single time. Sample: PBMCs. These receptors all stem from a girl between 5 and 17 years old in good health, CMV-negative, and a related stem cell transplant donor.

This clone showed up many times. V gene TRBV5-5 combines with J gene TRBJ2-7; 8 nucleotides line up with TRBD2. Germline V gene lookup returns CDR1 SGHKS and CDR2 YYEKEE (reference sequence). The CDR3 spans 14 residues. Trimming removed 4 bases from V and 6 bases from J; junction bases left unmatched: 9. This CDR3 is CASSPRGGSSEQYF. The CDR3 DNA follows: TGTGCCAGCAGCCCCCGGGGGGGGAGTTCCGAGCAGTACTTC.

This clone occurred many times. CDR3 DNA: TGTGCCAGTAGTATGGCGGGTCGGGGACAGTACCCTAACACTGAAGCTTTCTTT. Its translation: CASSMAGRGQYPNTEAFF. The rearrangement uses TRBV19 and TRBJ1-1, with 7 bases matching TRBD1. The length of the CDR3 is 18 residues. Looked up from germline, CDR1 is LNHDA and CDR2 is SQIVND (reference sequence). Losses at the gene ends were 3 bases for V and 2 bases for J; bases not matched to a gene: 15.

The V call is TRBV5-1, the J call TRBJ1-2; weak D call: TRBD1 (5 bases). Germline-derived CDR1 and CDR2 are SGHRS and YFSETQ. This CDR3 contains 17 residues. V gave up 0 bases and J gave up 4 bases, with 19 bases separating them. The CDR3 loop is CASSLDPYNRPPYGYTF. CDR3 sequence (DNA): TGCGCCAGCAGCTTGGATCCCTATAACAGGCCCCCCTATGGCTACACCTTC.

The V and J genes are TRBV9 and TRBJ2-5; 9 bases line up with TRBD2. Losses at the gene ends were 0 bases for V and 2 bases for J; bases not matched to a gene: 5. The CDR3 is 16 residues long. Germline values: CDR1 SGDLS, CDR2 YYNGEE. In nucleotides, the CDR3 is TGTGCCAGCAGCGTAGGGGCTAGCGGGGTTCAAGAGACCCAGTACTTC. Protein: CASSVGASGVQETQYF.

This clone was detected ten times or more. The chain is built from TRBV5-1 and TRBJ2-2, with a weak D call TRBD1 (6 bases). The CDR3 contains 16 residues. In germline, CDR1 is SGHRS, CDR2 YFSETQ. Between the trimmed V and J ends, which lost 3 bases and 1 base, there was a span of 13 bases. The CDR3 region is CASSSPQGWNTGELFF. CDR3 in DNA: TGCGCCAGCAGCTCTCCCCAGGGGTGGAACACCGGGGAGCTGTTTTTT.

This clone was recorded at least ten times. The rearrangement uses TRBV28 and TRBJ2-2, with D perhaps matching TRBD1 (6 bases). CDR3 length equals 16 residues. Germline V gene sequence: CDR1 MDHEN, CDR2 SYDVKM. V was trimmed by 3 bases and J by 2 bases, leaving 13 bases between them. CDR3: CASSLGAGDNTGELFF. The DNA of the CDR3 is TGTGCCAGCAGTTTGGGGGCGGGTGATAACACCGGGGAGCTGTTTTTT. The full variable domain, rest sourced from reference TRBV28 and TRBJ2-2, is DVKVTQSSRYLVKRTGEKVFLECVQDMDHENMFWYRQDPGLGLRLIYFSYDVKMKEKGDIPEGYSVSREKKERFSLILESASTNQTSMYLCASSLGAGDNTGELFFGEGSRLTVL.

This sequence joins TRBV7-7 and TRBJ2-5; 7 bases line up with TRBD1. CDR1 is SSHAT, CDR2 FNYEAQ, per germline (reference sequence). This CDR3 is built from 15 residues. V was clipped by 1 base and J by 2 bases; unmatched bases: 4. DNA of the CDR3: TGTGCCAGCAGCTTAGAAGGGACAGCTCAAGAGACCCAGTACTTC. It is translated as CASSLEGTAQETQYF. Variable domain in full (rest from reference TRBV7-7 and TRBJ2-5): GAGVSQSPRYKVTKRGQDVTLRCDPISSHATLYWYQQALGQGPEFLTYFNYEAQPDKSGLPSDRFSAERPEGSISTLTIQRTEQRDSAMYRCASSLEGTAQETQYFGPGTRLLVL.

This clone was seen at least ten times. This rearrangement joins TRBV2 to TRBJ2-3, with 7 bases fitting TRBD1. V lost 10 bases to trimming and J lost 4 bases; unmatched junction nucleotides: 5. Germline CDR1 reads SNHLY; CDR2 reads FYNNEI. This CDR3 comprises 12 residues. CDR3 loop: CATEGQSDTQYF. CDR3 coding DNA: TGTGCCACCGAGGGACAGTCAGATACGCAGTATTTT.

In its sample, this clone was seen many times. The genes are TRBV6-5 and TRBJ2-7; D is possibly TRBD1 (8 bases). The germline V gene has CDR1 MNHEY and CDR2 SVGAGI. This CDR3 has 14 residues. Trimming stripped 7 bases from V and 6 bases from J, with 19 bases between. CDR3 sequence: CASIQTGGLTEQYF. The CDR3 DNA reads TGTGCCAGCATTCAAACAGGGGGACTAACCGAGCAGTACTTC.

There are many counts of this clone. The V and J genes are TRBV5-4 and TRBJ2-2, with 8 bases that match TRBD1. Germline V gene lookup returns CDR1 SGHNT and CDR2 YYREEE (reference sequence). V lost 3 bases to trimming and J lost 2 bases; unmatched junction nucleotides: 9. CDR3 length: 17 residues. The CDR3 region is CASSSKGAGGNTGELFF. CDR3 bases: TGTGCCAGCAGCTCAAAAGGTGCAGGGGGCAACACCGGGGAGCTGTTTTTT.

This clone was observed many times. This rearrangement joins TRBV6-5 to TRBJ2-1, with a weak D call TRBD2 (5 bases). CDR1 is MNHEY, CDR2 SVGAGI, per germline. CDR3 size: 14 residues. V was shortened by 6 bases and J by 7 bases, with 16 bases between the two germline ends. The CDR3 sequence is CASRRRNSENEQFF. The CDR3 coding sequence is TGTGCCAGCAGACGTCGGAATAGCGAGAATGAGCAGTTCTTC.

This clone was detected ten times or more. The CDR3 loop reads CASSLDWERDYGYTF. CDR3 nucleotides: TGTGCCAGCAGCCTGGACTGGGAACGAGACTATGGCTACACCTTC. The chain links TRBV7-9 to TRBJ1-2; D remains ambiguous. V was pared by 5 bases and J by 3 bases, with 16 bases between. This CDR3 spans 15 amino acids. Per germline, CDR1 SEHNR and CDR2 FQNEAQ (reference sequence).

At least ten counts were recorded for this clone. The rearrangement joins TRBV5-1 to TRBJ2-7; D perhaps matches TRBD2 (5 bases). This CDR3 contains 17 residues. The V end lost 0 bases, the J end lost 5 bases, and 21 bases lay between the germline ends. Per the germline V gene, CDR1 is SGHRS and CDR2 is YFSETQ. The CDR3 reads CASSLGSSGRMSNEQYF. The CDR3 coding sequence is TGCGCCAGCAGCTTGGGGAGTTCGGGGAGAATGTCCAACGAGCAGTACTTC.

The gene calls are TRBV7-2 and TRBJ2-3; the match to TRBD2 covers 9 bases. Germline V lookup: CDR1 SGHTA, CDR2 FQGNSA. The CDR3 is 16 residues long. The V gene end was trimmed by 1 base and the J gene end by 5 bases; junction bases not matched to a gene: 7. CDR3 loop: CASSLVAGGPRDTQYF. Here the CDR3 DNA reads TGTGCCAGCAGCTTAGTTGCGGGAGGGCCAAGAGATACGCAGTATTTT.

This clone was seen at least ten times. V and J are TRBV4-3 and TRBJ1-1; weak D call: TRBD1 (5 bases). The CDR3 totals 16 residues. Trimming took off 1 base at V and 1 base at J, with 13 bases between the two ends. Germline V gene data show CDR1 as LGHNA and CDR2 as YSLEER. As DNA, the CDR3 is TGCGCCAGCAGCCAAGGGCCAGGGTGGAGGAACACTGAAGCTTTCTTT. It yields the protein CASSQGPGWRNTEAFF.

In this sample, this clone turned up many times. The CDR3 coding sequence is TGCGCCAGCAGCTTGGCAGGGGGGAACACTGAAGCTTTCTTT. This codes for CASSLAGGNTEAFF. The rearrangement links TRBV5-1 to TRBJ1-1; 7 bases match TRBD1. The CDR3 spans 14 residues. V lost 0 bases, J lost 1 base, and 0 bases stayed unmatched. The germline V gene encodes CDR1 SGHRS and CDR2 YFSETQ. The full variable domain, with the rest looked up from reference TRBV5-1 and TRBJ1-1, is KAGVTQTPRYLIKTRGQQVTLSCSPISGHRSVSWYQQTPGQGLQFLFEYFSETQRNKGNFPGRFSGRQFSNSRSEMNVSTLELGDSALYLCASSLAGGNTEAFFGQGTRLTVV.

This clone came up many times. The V gene is TRBV13, the J gene TRBJ1-2; tentative D call: TRBD1 (6 bases). Germline V CDR1 and CDR2: PRHDT, FYEKMQ (reference sequence). The CDR3 is made up of 15 amino acids. Trimming took 5 bases from V and 0 from J, leaving 13 bases between them. The CDR3 spells CASSPRTESNYGYTF. In DNA form, the CDR3 reads TGTGCCAGCAGCCCGAGGACAGAATCTAACTATGGCTACACCTTC.

This clone was seen at least ten times. V gene TRBV5-4 combines with J gene TRBJ2-2, with 8 bases lining up with TRBD2. Trimming took 2 bases from V and 2 from J; bases not matched to a gene: 8. CDR3 length: 17 residues. The germline V gene encodes CDR1 SGHNT and CDR2 YYREEE (reference sequence). The CDR3 spells CASSFGAGGLNTGELFF. The CDR3 coding sequence is TGTGCCAGCAGCTTTGGGGCGGGGGGCCTAAACACCGGGGAGCTGTTTTTT.

This clone was observed a few times. The chain uses TRBV7-8 and TRBJ1-1, with D possibly being TRBD1 (6 bases). CDR1 is SGHVS and CDR2 is FQNEAQ in the germline V gene. The CDR3 contains 14 residues. The ends were cut back, 4 bases at V and 1 base at J, with 10 bases in the middle. CDR3 sequence: CASSSGHANTEAFF. The DNA for the CDR3 is TGTGCCAGCAGCTCGGGACACGCGAACACTGAAGCTTTCTTT.

This clone was counted many times. CDR3 sequence reads: CASSYSGGRTEAFF. In DNA, the CDR3 is TGTGCCAGCAGTTACTCCGGGGGTCGCACTGAAGCTTTCTTT. V gene TRBV6-5 combines with J gene TRBJ1-1, with D tentatively TRBD1 (5 bases). Trimming pared 0 bases from V and 4 bases from J, leaving 9 bases between. Germline loops: CDR1 MNHEY, CDR2 SVGAGI. The CDR3 has 14 residues.

This clone has just a few counts. The chain combines TRBV28 with TRBJ2-5, with D uncertain. CDR3 length: 14 residues. Germline values: CDR1 MDHEN, CDR2 SYDVKM. The ends were cut back, 0 bases at V and 5 bases at J, with 10 bases in the middle. CDR3 in amino acids: CASSLWGSSETQYF. CDR3 in DNA: TGTGCCAGCAGTTTATGGGGTAGCTCCGAGACCCAGTACTTC. The entire variable domain, with the rest obtained from reference TRBV28 and TRBJ2-5, is as follows: DVKVTQSSRYLVKRTGEKVFLECVQDMDHENMFWYRQDPGLGLRLIYFSYDVKMKEKGDIPEGYSVSREKKERFSLILESASTNQTSMYLCASSLWGSSETQYFGPGTRLLVL.

This clone has at least ten counts. The CDR3 nucleotides read TGTGCCAGTAGTGTGGGCGGGAACAAGGATACGCAGTATTTT. Its translation is CASSVGGNKDTQYF. This chain connects TRBV19 to TRBJ2-3; a weak D match, TRBD2 (6 bases). This CDR3 region has 14 residues. CDR1 is LNHDA, CDR2 SQIVND, per germline (reference sequence). V was shortened by 5 bases and J by 6 bases, with 15 bases between the two germline ends.

This clone was seen a few times. Germline and junction disagree at one end, which may indicate a read error. The DNA of the CDR3 is TGTGCCAGCAGTTCAGACAGGGTTGAGTTTATCTTT. Its protein is CASSSDRVEFIF. J is TRBJ1-1 and V is TRBV27; 7 bases fit TRBD1. Germline V gene data show CDR1 as MNHEY and CDR2 as SMNVEV (reference sequence). This CDR3 is 12 amino acids long.